A single sample is the source of the 23 T cell receptor beta chains below, sequenced in a study of blood T cell repertoires in COVID-19. The assay was immunoSEQ multiplex PCR, and TCRdb's table has in-frame clones only and misses some. This sample yields about 82,000 clones, of which approximately 82% are seen a single time; over 15% belongs to the top ten. The specimen sequenced was peripheral blood. Source of these receptors: a woman aged 60-75 years with acute or convalescent COVID-19.

V usage is TRBV6-5 and J usage is TRBJ1-2; the match to TRBD1 covers 8 bases. With V trimmed by 5 bases and J by 7 bases, 6 bases remained unmatched. Germline V CDR1 and CDR2: MNHEY, SVGAGI. The CDR3 consists of 13 residues. Here the CDR3 reads CASSTDRGVGYTF. The DNA of the CDR3 is TGTGCCAGCAGTACAGACAGGGGTGTTGGCTACACCTTC.

The chain couples TRBV6-1 to TRBJ1-2, with D uncertain. V lost 2 bases, J lost 7 bases, and 14 bases lay in between. This CDR3 is 14 amino acids long. Germline CDR1 and CDR2: MNHNS and SASEGT. This CDR3 reads CASSEQKGTAGYTF. CDR3 DNA: TGTGCCAGCAGTGAACAAAAAGGCACAGCTGGCTACACCTTC.

The rearrangement uses TRBV27 and TRBJ1-2; 12 nucleotides agree with TRBD1. The length of the CDR3 is 14 residues. CDR1 and CDR2 from the germline V gene are MNHEY and SMNVEV (reference sequence). The ends lost 2 bases at V and 7 bases at J; junction bases unmatched: 2. The CDR3 region is CASSLGDRGPGYTF. For the CDR3, the DNA is TGTGCCAGCAGTTTAGGGGACAGGGGGCCTGGCTACACCTTC.

This clone showed up just once. The DNA for the CDR3 is TGTGCCAGCAGTGGGACTAGCGGGAGAGGGGGTCTGTCGGATACGCAGTATTTT. Its protein is CASSGTSGRGGLSDTQYF. V gene TRBV6-4 combines with J gene TRBJ2-3; 13 bases are shared with TRBD2. The CDR3 spans 18 residues. Germline values: CDR1 MRHNA, CDR2 SNTAGT. The junction had 13 bases not matched to a gene; V was cut back by 4 bases and J by 6 bases.

The chain carries TRBV3-1 (or the pseudogene TRBV3-2) and TRBJ2-3; 11 nucleotides align to TRBD2. This CDR3 is built from 17 residues. Germline values: CDR1 LGHDT, CDR2 YNNKEL (reference sequence). With V trimmed by 4 bases and J by 4 bases, 10 bases remained unmatched. Here the CDR3 DNA reads TGTGCCAGCAGCCCTCAGACTAGCGGGACCGGCGCAGATACGCAGTATTTT. Encoded protein: CASSPQTSGTGADTQYF.

The chain couples TRBV19 to TRBJ1-1, with TRBD1 matching over 7 bases. This CDR3 contains 16 residues. Germline trimming cut 8 bases from V and 0 bases from J; bases unmatched to any gene: 12. The germline V gene has CDR1 LNHDA and CDR2 SQIVND (reference sequence). CDR3 coding DNA: TGTGCCAGTGGACATGGACAGGACCTATTGAACACTGAAGCTTTCTTT. Translated, it gives CASGHGQDLLNTEAFF.

Details on this clone: In the same sample, other DNA sequences code for this CDR3. The genes are TRBV12-3 or TRBV12-4 and TRBJ2-3, with unresolved D. The CDR3 totals 11 residues. V was pared by 4 bases and J by 5 bases, with 4 bases between. CDR3 coding DNA: TGTGCCAGCAGTTCCATAGATACGCAGTATTTT. It is translated as CASSSIDTQYF.

The V gene is TRBV30, the J gene TRBJ2-7; D possibly corresponds to TRBD1 (5 bases). The CDR3 covers 13 residues. The germline V gene has CDR1 GTSNPN and CDR2 SVGIG (reference sequence). Trimming took off 0 bases at V and 5 bases at J, with 11 bases between the two ends. CDR3 nucleotide sequence: TGTGCCTGGAGTGTAGGGGTCCCCCACGAGCAGTACTTC. Translating it yields CAWSVGVPHEQYF.

The chain combines TRBV9 with TRBJ2-1; 7 bases map to TRBD2. Germline CDR1 SGDLS, CDR2 YYNGEE. J gave up 6 bases and V 2 bases, and 8 bases lay outside the gene matches. CDR3 length equals 15 residues. The CDR3 bases are TGTGCCAGCAGCGTGATGAGCGGGACTCTCAATGAGCAGTTCTTC. It translates to CASSVMSGTLNEQFF. The full variable domain, rest sourced from reference TRBV9 and TRBJ2-1, is DSGVTQTPKHLITATGQRVTLRCSPRSGDLSVYWYQQSLDQGLQFLIQYYNGEERAKGNILERFSAQQFPDLHSELNLSSLELGDSALYFCASSVMSGTLNEQFFGPGTRLTVL.

This clone has more than one count but fewer than ten. The rearrangement links TRBV2 to TRBJ1-2; the D gene is possibly TRBD1 (6 bases). This CDR3 is built from 18 residues. Germline V gene sequence: CDR1 SNHLY, CDR2 FYNNEI. V lost 9 bases and J 1 base, leaving 27 bases between the germline ends. CDR3 sequence (DNA): TGTGCCAGTTCACCCAGGGGCTGGCAGGGGCCATTTAACTATGGCTACACCTTC. This translates into CASSPRGWQGPFNYGYTF. The variable domain in full, completed from reference TRBV2 and TRBJ1-2, reads EPEVTQTPSHQVTQMGQEVILRCVPISNHLYFYWYRQILGQKVEFLVSFYNNEISEKSEIFDDQFSVERPDGSNFTLKIRSTKLEDSAMYFCASSPRGWQGPFNYGYTFGSGTRLTVV.

This chain uses TRBV11-3 with TRBJ2-7; D might be TRBD1 (5 bases). V shed 1 base and J shed 0 bases, with 19 bases lying between them. Germline-derived CDR1 and CDR2 are SGHNT and YENEEA. The CDR3 is 18 residues long. The CDR3 nucleotides are TGTGCCAGCAGCTTAGGCCCAAATCTAGGGGCCCACTCCTACGAGCAGTACTTC. Amino acids: CASSLGPNLGAHSYEQYF.

This rearrangement joins TRBV19 to TRBJ1-6, with D unresolved. The germline gives CDR1 LNHDA, CDR2 SQIVND (reference sequence). CDR3 size: 12 residues. Between the trimmed V and J ends, which lost 4 bases and 9 bases, there was a span of 7 bases. The CDR3 sequence: CASSNAGSPLHF. The CDR3 nucleotides read TGTGCCAGTAGTAACGCCGGTTCACCCCTCCACTTT.

This rearrangement joins TRBV11-2 to TRBJ2-7; weak D call: TRBD2 (6 bases). The V gene's germline CDR1 is SGHAT and CDR2 FQNNGV. Between the trimmed V and J ends, which lost 5 bases and 0 bases, there was a span of 8 bases. CDR3 size: 13 residues. The CDR3 loop is CASSPAGSYEQYF. DNA of the CDR3: TGTGCCAGCAGCCCAGCGGGCTCCTACGAGCAGTACTTC.

The J gene is TRBJ2-1, the V gene TRBV11-3, with unresolved D. The CDR3 has 12 residues. V was trimmed by 5 bases and J by 9 bases, leaving 11 bases between them. CDR1 and CDR2 (germline): SGHNT, YENEEA. Written as DNA, the CDR3 is TGTGCCAGCAGCCCGAGGTCCGGTGAGCAGTTCTTC. Translated, it gives CASSPRSGEQFF.

The chain joins TRBV7-9 to TRBJ2-1, with D perhaps TRBD1 (5 bases). Trimming left V 0 bases short and J 10 bases short, with 19 bases between. Germline V gene data show CDR1 as SEHNR and CDR2 as FQNEAQ (reference sequence). The CDR3 extends over 16 amino acids. CDR3 residues: CASSLAGPGQGGEQFF. DNA of the CDR3: TGTGCCAGCAGCTTAGCGGGCCCAGGGCAGGGCGGCGAGCAGTTCTTC.

The rearrangement uses TRBV3-1 (or the pseudogene TRBV3-2) and TRBJ1-2, with 7 bases fitting TRBD1. This CDR3 has 16 residues. With V trimmed by 4 bases and J by 2 bases, 10 bases remained unmatched. Germline CDR1 LGHDT, CDR2 YNNKEL (reference sequence). The CDR3 nucleotides read TGTGCCAGCAGCCGGGCTACAGGGGCTTCCAACTATGGCTACACCTTC. It encodes CASSRATGASNYGYTF.

The chain recombines TRBV5-4 with TRBJ2-7; TRBD2 agrees at 8 bases. This CDR3 spans 16 amino acids. The ends lost 4 bases at V and 2 bases at J; junction bases unmatched: 11. The germline V gene encodes CDR1 SGHNT and CDR2 YYREEE (reference sequence). The CDR3 protein is CASSASGGGPPYEQYF. The CDR3, as DNA: TGTGCCAGCAGCGCCAGCGGCGGGGGGCCCCCCTACGAGCAGTACTTC.

This chain connects TRBV7-8 to TRBJ2-1, with 12 bases aligning to TRBD2. The J segment lost 7 bases and the V segment lost 3 bases, leaving 7 bases of the junction unmatched. This CDR3 comprises 16 residues. CDR1 and CDR2 from the germline V gene are SGHVS and FQNEAQ. The CDR3 nucleotides read TGTGCCAGCAGCTTCGCTAGCGGGAGGGCCGGGAATGAGCAGTTCTTC. It specifies CASSFASGRAGNEQFF.

The J gene is TRBJ2-4, the V gene TRBV7-9, with a possible D match to TRBD2 (7 bases). Trimming took 5 bases from V and 5 from J, leaving 13 bases between them. This CDR3 has 14 residues. The germline gives CDR1 SEHNR, CDR2 FQNEAQ (reference sequence). The CDR3 here is CASSPKGGENIQYF. In DNA form, the CDR3 reads TGTGCCAGCAGCCCGAAGGGGGGGGAAAACATTCAGTACTTC.

This clone was recorded once. The chain uses TRBV29-1 and TRBJ1-2; perhaps TRBD1 as D (6 bases). Looked up from germline, CDR1 is SQVTM and CDR2 is ANQGSEA. The ends were cut back, 6 bases at V and 4 bases at J, with 18 bases in the middle. The CDR3 is 14 amino acids. The CDR3 DNA follows: TGCAGCGTGAGACAGGAGAGCCGAGCCTATGGCTACACCTTC. It specifies CSVRQESRAYGYTF.

The V and J genes are TRBV25-1 and TRBJ2-1; TRBD2 aligns across 14 bases. Germline-derived CDR1 and CDR2 are MGHDK and SYGVNS. The CDR3 covers 14 residues. The V and J ends lost 8 bases and 6 bases, in that order; junction bases with no gene match: 3. CDR3 bases: TGTGCCAGCGGACTAGCGGGGGGTCGCAATGAGCAGTTCTTC. It codes for CASGLAGGRNEQFF. Combining the CDR3 with reference TRBV25-1 and TRBJ2-1 gives the whole variable domain EADIYQTPRYLVIGTGKKITLECSQTMGHDKMYWYQQDPGMELHLIHYSYGVNSTEKGDLSSESTVSRIRTEHFPLTLESARPSHTSQYLCASGLAGGRNEQFFGPGTRLTVL.

This clone has just one count. The chain recombines TRBV29-1 with TRBJ2-7; the match to TRBD1 covers 8 bases. CDR3 size: 11 residues. Germline lookup yields CDR1 SQVTM and CDR2 ANQGSEA. The junction had 4 bases not matched to a gene; V was cut back by 7 bases and J by 5 bases. CDR3 bases: TGCAGCGCCCGGACAGGGAACGAGCAGTACTTC. It codes for CSARTGNEQYF.

The CDR3 DNA reads TGTGCCACCAGTGATTTGGAAGGGACAGGTCGACAAGAGACCCAGTACTTC. This gives the protein CATSDLEGTGRQETQYF. This chain joins TRBV24-1 and TRBJ2-5; 8 nucleotides match TRBD1. Germline lookup yields CDR1 KGHDR and CDR2 SFDVKD. The J segment lost 2 bases and the V segment lost 0 bases, leaving 7 bases of the junction unmatched. This CDR3 is built from 17 residues.